In this sample, the clone carrying this T cell receptor beta chain turned up a few times. Its antigen is undetermined. The data stem from a study of breast tumors, draining lymph nodes, adjacent tissues. General study results and limits: Luminal-like breast cancer showed significantly higher tumor–nontumor repertoire similarity than basal-like.

Samples came from axillary lymph nodes draining the breast cancer. TCRdb fed the multiplex PCR reads into MiXCR, producing one record per CDR3 protein. The sample shows about 230,000 distinct CDR3 sequences, less than 40% of them seen only once. Trimming removed 3 bases at V and 8 bases at J, with 13 bases between. Per the germline V gene, CDR1 is WNHNN and CDR2 is SYGVQD (reference sequence). The CDR3 extends over 14 amino acids. The receptor was derived from a female donor with breast cancer. Some clones in this sample may be carry-over from other donors' samples. The sequencing input was axillary lymph node tissue. The J gene is TRBJ2-2, the V gene TRBV10-1; the D call may be TRBD1 or TRBD2 (5 bases each). In DNA form, the CDR3 reads TGCGCCAGCAGTGATCTAGAGAGGGGTGGGGAGCTGTTTTTT. This gives the protein CASSDLERGGELFF.